One and the same sample provided the 23 T cell receptor beta chains below, sequenced in a study of post-analysis software for immune sequencing data. General observations from the study: Among four to six TRBV segments more frequent in patients than controls were TRBV5-6, TRBV5-1 and TRBV20-1.

cDNA libraries of TCR beta carried unique molecular identifiers. TCRdb ran MiXCR on the PCR reads and lists one entry per CDR3 protein. Of hundreds of thousands of distinct CDR3 sequences in the sample, roughly 58% were seen once. The antigens for these receptors are not known. The sequencing input was blood. These receptor sequences come from a girl aged 10 to 17 with multiple sclerosis.

The chain combines TRBV11-2 with TRBJ2-6; D unclear. Germline V gene sequence: CDR1 SGHAT, CDR2 FQNNGV. The CDR3 extends over 17 amino acids. V lost 1 base, J lost 0 bases, and 10 bases lay in between. The CDR3 DNA follows: TGTGCCAGCAGCTTAGTAAGGAGTCTCTCTGGGGCCAACGTCCTGACTTTC. It specifies CASSLVRSLSGANVLTF. The entire variable domain, with the rest obtained from reference TRBV11-2 and TRBJ2-6, is as follows: EAGVAQSPRYKIIEKRQSVAFWCNPISGHATLYWYQQILGQGPKLLIQFQNNGVVDDSQLPKDRFSAERLKGVDSTLKIQPAKLEDSAVYLCASSLVRSLSGANVLTFGAGSRLTVL.

The genes are TRBV27 and TRBJ2-7; 12 bases are shared with TRBD2. The CDR3 totals 14 residues. J gave up 5 bases and V 6 bases, and 5 bases lay outside the gene matches. CDR1 and CDR2 from the germline V gene are MNHEY and SMNVEV (reference sequence). CDR3 sequence: CASRGRLAGDEQYF. CDR3 nucleotides: TGTGCCAGCAGGGGGAGACTAGCGGGGGACGAGCAGTACTTC.

This chain uses TRBV5-6 with TRBJ2-5, with 11 bases matching TRBD2. Germline V gene data show CDR1 as SGHDT and CDR2 as YYEEEE. V was clipped by 4 bases and J by 1 base; unmatched bases: 9. There are 17 residues in the CDR3. Here the CDR3 reads CASSRPLAGGLQETQYF. In DNA form, the CDR3 reads TGTGCCAGCAGCCGGCCGCTAGCGGGAGGACTCCAAGAGACCCAGTACTTC.

Remarks on this clonotype: The junction departs from germline at one end; a sequencing error may be responsible. This chain connects TRBV6-2 or TRBV6-3 to TRBJ2-7, with 7 nucleotides matching TRBD2. Germline CDR1 reads MNHEY; CDR2 reads SVGEGT. There are 14 residues in the CDR3. The CDR3 DNA reads as TGTGCCAGCAGTTACTCTAGCTGGGACTACGGGCAGTACTTC. It translates to CASSYSSWDYGQYF.

The sample holds a few counts of this clonotype. The V call is TRBV18, the J call TRBJ1-1; TRBD1 matches 7 bases. Germline lookup yields CDR1 KGHSH and CDR2 LQKENI. CDR3 length: 14 residues. Unmatched junction bases numbered 12, after V lost 3 bases and J lost 11 bases. CDR3 sequence: CASSPSLTGLKAFF. CDR3 coding DNA: TGTGCCAGCTCACCCTCTCTGACAGGGTTGAAGGCTTTCTTT.

This sequence joins TRBV20-1 and TRBJ2-7; TRBD1 agrees at 8 bases. Germline V gene sequence: CDR1 DFQATT, CDR2 SNEGSKA (reference sequence). This CDR3 contains 13 residues. V dropped 3 bases and J dropped 7; count of bases not matched to a gene: 8. CDR3 DNA sequence: TGCAGTGCTAGGACGACAGGGGCGGGGGAGCAGTACTTC. Translating gives CSARTTGAGEQYF.

This chain uses TRBV6-5 with TRBJ2-7, with D perhaps TRBD1 (6 bases). The CDR3 has 15 amino acids. V lost 0 bases and J lost 2, with 11 bases in between. CDR1 and CDR2 from the germline V gene are MNHEY and SVGAGI. The CDR3 region is CASSYSTQGTYEQYF. The CDR3 coding sequence is TGTGCCAGCAGTTACTCGACGCAGGGGACCTACGAGCAGTACTTC.

This chain connects TRBV7-9 to TRBJ1-2; no firm D call. CDR3 length: 15 amino acids. The germline V gene encodes CDR1 SEHNR and CDR2 FQNEAQ (reference sequence). V shed 1 base and J shed 4 bases, with 13 bases lying between them. CDR3 nucleotide sequence: TGTGCCAGCAGCTTAGTAGAGGCAGCCATCTATGGCTACACCTTC. Protein: CASSLVEAAIYGYTF.

This clonotype has just a few counts. V is TRBV7-9 and J is TRBJ2-1, with D possibly matching TRBD1 (6 bases). Germline CDR1 is SEHNR and CDR2 is FQNEAQ (reference sequence). The CDR3 covers 16 residues. V was clipped by 1 base and J by 0 bases, with 10 bases between them. In DNA form, the CDR3 reads TGTGCCAGCAGCTTAGGGGGACACGTCTCCTACAATGAGCAGTTCTTC. It codes for CASSLGGHVSYNEQFF.

The chain is built from TRBV29-1 and TRBJ2-4, with 9 bases identical to TRBD2. This CDR3 spans 14 amino acids. Trimming removed 5 bases from V and 13 bases from J; junction bases left unmatched: 15. CDR1 and CDR2 (germline): SQVTM, ANQGSEA. CDR3 DNA sequence: TGCAGCGTTTCCGGGACTAGCACCTACAATGAGCAGTACTTC. It yields the protein CSVSGTSTYNEQYF.

The chain links TRBV29-1 to TRBJ2-7; 9 positions agree with TRBD1. Germline V gives CDR1 SQVTM, CDR2 ANQGSEA. Germline trimming cut 2 bases from V and 3 bases from J; bases unmatched to any gene: 5. The CDR3 is made up of 14 amino acids. The CDR3 DNA sequence: TGCAGCGTTGAATATCCGGGACAGGGCTACGAGCAGTACTTC. This translates into CSVEYPGQGYEQYF.

This clonotype was seen a handful of times. V gene TRBV10-3 combines with J gene TRBJ1-2, with D uncertain. V gave up 3 bases and J gave up 4 bases, with 3 bases separating them. This CDR3 is built from 11 residues. Germline V gives CDR1 ENHRY, CDR2 SYGVKD. The CDR3 sequence: CAISDAYGYTF. The CDR3 DNA sequence: TGTGCCATCAGTGATGCCTATGGCTACACCTTC.

This clonotype was observed a few times. The chain links TRBV27 to TRBJ2-7, with 8 bases lining up with TRBD2. Trimming removed 5 bases from V and 3 bases from J; junction bases left unmatched: 21. The CDR3 is 19 amino acids. CDR1 is MNHEY and CDR2 is SMNVEV in the germline V gene (reference sequence). In DNA, the CDR3 is TGTGCCAGCAGTCATAGGGAGAATGGGAGCGGGAGTGTCATCTACGAGCAGTACTTC. Protein sequence: CASSHRENGSGSVIYEQYF.

This clonotype came up a few times. A much larger clone lies one base from this, so it may be a read error. The chain combines TRBV10-3 with TRBJ2-5, with D tentatively TRBD1 (6 bases). The germline gives CDR1 ENHRY, CDR2 SYGVKD. This CDR3 has 13 residues. The DNA of the CDR3 is TGTGCCGTCAGTGAGGACAGCATGGGGACCCAGTACTTC. This encodes CAVSEDSMGTQYF.

This clonotype was counted between two and nine times. The gene calls are TRBV20-1 and TRBJ1-2, with D maybe TRBD1 (6 bases). Trimming took off 3 bases at V and 4 bases at J, with 18 bases between the two ends. Germline V gives CDR1 DFQATT, CDR2 SNEGSKA (reference sequence). The CDR3 has 15 residues. The CDR3: CSASRTAAPSYGYTF. The CDR3 DNA reads TGCAGTGCTAGCAGGACAGCCGCACCTTCCTATGGCTACACCTTC.

The J gene is TRBJ1-2, the V gene TRBV2; D is unclear. With 2 bases removed from V and 0 bases from J, the gap between germline ends came to 4 bases. Germline assignment: CDR1 SNHLY and CDR2 FYNNEI. There are 13 residues in the CDR3. The CDR3 loop is CASSERPNYGYTF. In DNA form, the CDR3 reads TGTGCCAGCAGTGAACGGCCTAACTATGGCTACACCTTC.

The genes are TRBV5-1 and TRBJ2-3, with a weak D call TRBD1 (8 bases). V shed 4 bases and J shed 4 bases, with 13 bases lying between them. Germline V gene sequence: CDR1 SGHRS, CDR2 YFSETQ. CDR3 size: 14 residues. CDR3 residues: CASSTGGGADTQYF. DNA for the CDR3: TGCGCCAGCAGCACAGGGGGGGGTGCAGATACGCAGTATTTT.

V gene TRBV7-9 combines with J gene TRBJ1-1, with D maybe TRBD1 (6 bases). There are 15 residues in the CDR3. The V gene lost 3 bases and the J gene lost 3 bases, with 14 bases spanning the gap. CDR1 is SEHNR, CDR2 FQNEAQ, per germline (reference sequence). CDR3 bases: TGTGCCAGCAGCTTGGGCGACAGGTTGGACACTGAAGCTTTCTTT. Its protein is CASSLGDRLDTEAFF.

The J gene is TRBJ2-7, the V gene TRBV6-1; TRBD2 might be the D (7 bases). CDR3 size: 13 residues. Trimming stripped 4 bases from V and 6 bases from J, with 13 bases between. Germline CDR1 is MNHNS and CDR2 is SASEGT. CDR3 loop: CASSATGGSEQYF. As DNA, the CDR3 is TGTGCCAGCAGTGCGACAGGCGGGAGCGAGCAGTACTTC.

This chain connects TRBV20-1 to TRBJ2-7; 14 nucleotides line up with TRBD2. Germline values: CDR1 DFQATT, CDR2 SNEGSKA (reference sequence). Trimming cost V 6 bases and J 4 bases; bases outside gene matches: 8. The CDR3 loop spans 15 amino acids. The CDR3 spells CSAKPGTSGGYEQYF. The CDR3 DNA is TGCAGTGCCAAGCCCGGGACTAGCGGGGGATACGAGCAGTACTTC.

This sequence joins TRBV5-5 and TRBJ2-7, with D possibly matching TRBD1 (7 bases). The length of the CDR3 is 18 residues. Germline values: CDR1 SGHKS, CDR2 YYEKEE (reference sequence). Trimming stripped 4 bases from V and 4 bases from J, with 27 bases between. CDR3 coding DNA: TGTGCCAGCAGCAAACGTGGCCTCGGGACAGCCGGGGGTTACGAGCAGTACTTC. Protein: CASSKRGLGTAGGYEQYF.

The rearrangement uses TRBV20-1 and TRBJ2-1, with 10 bases aligning to TRBD1. Matching the DNA end better, TRBJ2-7 makes the J call doubtful. Germline lookup yields CDR1 DFQATT and CDR2 SNEGSKA (reference sequence). The length of the CDR3 is 15 residues. The chain's CDR3 is CSARVLGQGGYEQYF. Here the CDR3 DNA reads TGCAGTGCTAGAGTGCTAGGACAGGGGGGCTACGAGCAGTACTTC.

CDR3 loop: CASSQGIGNSPLHF. In DNA form, the CDR3 reads TGCGCCAGCAGCCAAGGAATCGGGAATTCACCCCTCCACTTT. The rearrangement uses TRBV4-1 and TRBJ1-6; D is ambiguous. CDR3 size: 14 residues. V was clipped by 1 base and J by 7 bases, with 8 bases between them. Germline-derived CDR1 and CDR2 are MGHRA and YSYEKL.